The source of this TCR beta chain is a study of T cell clonality in common variable immunodeficiency. Notes on the study in general: Reportedly, TCR beta sequences from common variable immunodeficiency showed fewer deletions and N-nucleotide insertions.

This CDR3 is 16 amino acids long. Trimming left V 2 bases short and J 0 bases short, with 10 bases between. Germline values: CDR1 KGHSH, CDR2 LQKENI. This clone showed up many times. Antigen: not known. The DNA ends 3 residues before the CDR3 does, and the rest of the CDR3 is filled in from the germline J gene. Blood came from CVID subjects not ill and not taking immunomodulatory or immunosuppressive medication. Clones were read by immunoSEQ multiplex PCR, and TCRdb kept only the in-frame ones, dropping some. There are about 17,000 clones in the sample, none observed a single time. The sample consisted of peripheral blood mononuclear cells. The chain joins TRBV18 to TRBJ1-4; perhaps TRBD1 as D (6 bases). The clonotype comes from a human donor with common variable immunodeficiency. CDR3 bases read: TGTGCCAGCTCACCAGCAAGGGGGACAACTAATGAAAAA. This encodes CASSPARGTTNEK. Given in full, the CDR3 is CASSPARGTTNEKLFF.